The 25 T cell receptor beta chains below all came from one sample that was sequenced in a study of blood T cell repertoires in COVID-19. Generated by immunoSEQ multiplex PCR, the TCRdb table keeps only in-frame clones and is missing some. Of about 320,000 clones in the sample, around 90% were seen once. The sequencing input was peripheral blood. Receptors were obtained from a man in his late teens or twenties who had recovered from COVID-19.

This clone came up a few times. The V and J genes are TRBV4-1 and TRBJ1-6; perhaps TRBD1 as D (6 bases). Trimming left V 0 bases short and J 9 bases short, with 15 bases between. Germline CDR1 and CDR2: MGHRA and YSYEKL. The CDR3 runs to 16 residues. The CDR3 bases are TGCGCCAGCAGCCAAGAAGGGGGGGCTGGCGGTTCACCCCTCCACTTT. Protein: CASSQEGGAGGSPLHF.

This sequence joins TRBV19 and TRBJ2-3; a possible D gene is TRBD2 (6 bases). Germline-derived CDR1 and CDR2 are LNHDA and SQIVND (reference sequence). The CDR3 is 17 residues long. The V and J ends lost 3 bases and 1 base respectively, with 17 bases between them. DNA of the CDR3: TGTGCCAGTAGTATCCAATCGGGTGGCGGGGGCACAGATACGCAGTATTTT. This codes for CASSIQSGGGGTDTQYF.

The chain joins TRBV3-1 (or the pseudogene TRBV3-2) to TRBJ1-2, with TRBD1 as a possible D gene (6 bases). This CDR3 region has 15 residues. In germline, CDR1 is LGHDT, CDR2 YNNKEL (reference sequence). V lost 1 base and J 3 bases, leaving 12 bases between the germline ends. The CDR3 sequence: CASSQVRGADYGYTF. The DNA of the CDR3 is TGTGCCAGCAGCCAAGTACGGGGGGCTGACTATGGCTACACCTTC.

This clone was found once. V usage is TRBV6-5 and J usage is TRBJ1-1, with TRBD1 identical over 8 bases. There are 14 residues in the CDR3. J gave up 11 bases and V 1 base, and 9 bases lay outside the gene matches. Germline loops: CDR1 MNHEY, CDR2 SVGAGI. The CDR3 here is CASSYFETGGSAFF. The CDR3 DNA is TGTGCCAGCAGTTACTTTGAAACAGGGGGGTCGGCTTTCTTT.

The rearrangement joins TRBV4-2 to TRBJ2-7, with TRBD1 matching over 8 bases. Germline CDR1 reads LGHNA; CDR2 reads YNFKEQ. J gave up 3 bases and V 4 bases, and 8 bases lay outside the gene matches. The CDR3 runs to 15 residues. The CDR3 protein is CASSPPRTGFYEQYF. The CDR3 DNA is TGTGCCAGCAGCCCACCGCGGACAGGGTTCTACGAGCAGTACTTC.

V and J are TRBV2 and TRBJ1-2, with D maybe TRBD1 (6 bases). This CDR3 is 15 amino acids long. Germline V gene sequence: CDR1 SNHLY, CDR2 FYNNEI. Trimming took off 2 bases at V and 0 bases at J, with 10 bases between the two ends. CDR3 protein: CASSELDRTNYGYTF. DNA for the CDR3: TGTGCCAGCAGTGAACTCGACAGGACTAACTATGGCTACACCTTC. Full variable domain (missing parts from reference TRBV2 and TRBJ1-2): EPEVTQTPSHQVTQMGQEVILRCVPISNHLYFYWYRQILGQKVEFLVSFYNNEISEKSEIFDDQFSVERPDGSNFTLKIRSTKLEDSAMYFCASSELDRTNYGYTFGSGTRLTVV.

This chain connects TRBV19 to TRBJ2-7, with a weak D call TRBD2 (5 bases). V was pared by 5 bases and J by 0 bases, with 14 bases between. Germline-derived CDR1 and CDR2 are LNHDA and SQIVND (reference sequence). The CDR3 is made up of 15 amino acids. CDR3 residues: CASSEIAHSSYEQYF. The CDR3 nucleotides read TGTGCCAGTAGTGAGATAGCGCATAGCTCCTACGAGCAGTACTTC.

The V call is TRBV2, the J call TRBJ1-1; 8 bases fit TRBD1. J gave up 4 bases and V 4 bases, and 5 bases lay outside the gene matches. Per the germline V gene, CDR1 is SNHLY and CDR2 is FYNNEI. The CDR3 covers 14 residues. The CDR3 sequence: CASSGTGRPTEAFF. As DNA, the CDR3 is TGTGCCAGCAGTGGGACAGGGAGGCCCACTGAAGCTTTCTTT.

A few counts support this clone. The gene calls are TRBV10-1 and TRBJ1-2, with D perhaps matching TRBD1 (5 bases). Between the trimmed V and J ends, which lost 2 bases and 2 bases, there was a span of 6 bases. Germline V gives CDR1 WNHNN, CDR2 SYGVQD (reference sequence). The CDR3 is made up of 13 amino acids. CDR3 residues: CASSERQNYGYTF. Written as DNA, the CDR3 is TGCGCCAGCAGTGAGAGACAGAACTATGGCTACACCTTC.

The chain uses TRBV18 and TRBJ2-1; 8 bases match TRBD2. V trimming: 2 bases; J trimming: 6 bases; junction bases outside the gene matches: 3. The CDR3 runs to 14 residues. CDR1 and CDR2 from the germline V gene are KGHSH and LQKENI. CDR3 protein: CASSPGREANEQFF. The CDR3 DNA reads as TGTGCCAGCTCACCAGGGCGGGAGGCCAATGAGCAGTTCTTC.

The chain uses TRBV3-1 (or the pseudogene TRBV3-2) and TRBJ2-1, with TRBD2 identical over 10 bases. Trimming at V came to 6 bases and at J to 3 bases, leaving 5 bases not matched to a gene. The CDR3 consists of 15 residues. The germline V gene encodes CDR1 LGHDT and CDR2 YNNKEL (reference sequence). The CDR3 reads CASRISGGFYNEQFF. The CDR3 nucleotides are TGTGCCAGCAGGATTAGCGGGGGGTTCTACAATGAGCAGTTCTTC.

The rearrangement uses TRBV2 and TRBJ1-2, with D tentatively TRBD1 (6 bases). The CDR3 loop spans 11 amino acids. V lost 8 bases to trimming and J lost 11 bases, with 15 bases between them. Germline V gene lookup returns CDR1 SNHLY and CDR2 FYNNEI. In DNA, the CDR3 is TGTGCCAGCGGAAAGCAGGGGTGGTACACCTTC. It codes for CASGKQGWYTF.

This chain links TRBV6-5 with TRBJ2-7; TRBD1 aligns across 9 bases. Germline trimming cut 7 bases from V and 3 bases from J; bases unmatched to any gene: 7. This CDR3 has 14 residues. Germline CDR1 reads MNHEY; CDR2 reads SVGAGI. CDR3 amino acids: CASTPPGQGYEQYF. CDR3 nucleotide sequence: TGTGCCAGCACCCCCCCGGGACAGGGCTACGAGCAGTACTTC.

The chain has TRBV9 and TRBJ2-7; 9 bases line up with TRBD1. J gave up 4 bases and V 4 bases, and 15 bases lay outside the gene matches. The CDR3 sequence is 17 residues long. The V gene's germline CDR1 is SGDLS and CDR2 YYNGEE. For the CDR3, the DNA is TGTGCCAGCAGCACAAATATGGGACAGGGTAATTGGTACGAGCAGTACTTC. This sequence encodes CASSTNMGQGNWYEQYF.

The chain is built from TRBV7-6 and TRBJ1-4; possible D gene TRBD1, 5 bases. The V gene's germline CDR1 is SGHVS and CDR2 FNYEAQ. V was shortened by 0 bases and J by 8 bases, with 10 bases between the two germline ends. CDR3 length: 14 amino acids. CDR3 coding DNA: TGTGCCAGCAGCTTAGCCCAGGGAGGGGAAAAACTGTTTTTT. This encodes CASSLAQGGEKLFF.

The CDR3 loop is CASSLACRGQNYGYTF. The CDR3 DNA reads as TGTGCCAGCAGCTTAGCGTGTCGTGGGCAAAACTATGGCTACACCTTC. The chain couples TRBV11-3 to TRBJ1-2; no firm D call. Germline V gene sequence: CDR1 SGHNT, CDR2 YENEEA. CDR3 length: 16 residues. V shed 1 base and J shed 2 bases, with 14 bases lying between them.

This clone showed up just a few times. The chain is built from TRBV7-9 and TRBJ2-6, with D perhaps TRBD1 (5 bases). The CDR3 runs 15 residues. V was clipped by 4 bases and J by 1 base, with 8 bases between them. Germline V gene lookup returns CDR1 SEHNR and CDR2 FQNEAQ (reference sequence). The CDR3 DNA follows: TGTGCCAGCAGCTCACAGGTATCTGGGGCCAACGTCCTGACTTTC. This encodes CASSSQVSGANVLTF.

V is TRBV7-9 and J is TRBJ1-1; the D is unclear. The V gene lost 4 bases and the J gene lost 2 bases, with 11 bases spanning the gap. The CDR3 has 14 amino acids. From germline, CDR1 is SEHNR and CDR2 FQNEAQ (reference sequence). This chain's CDR3 is CASSSGADNTEAFF. The CDR3 DNA is TGTGCCAGCAGCTCCGGAGCAGATAACACTGAAGCTTTCTTT.

This chain connects TRBV12-5 to TRBJ2-1, with D maybe TRBD1 (6 bases). The length of the CDR3 is 17 residues. Trimming cost V 5 bases and J 3 bases, with 20 bases left between them. CDR1 is LGHNT and CDR2 is FRNRAP in the germline V gene. In nucleotides, the CDR3 is TGTGCTAGTGGTGGATTCTCTCGGGACATTTTCTACAATGAGCAGTTCTTC. This codes for CASGGFSRDIFYNEQFF.

The V and J genes are TRBV18 and TRBJ2-5, with a possible D match to TRBD2 (6 bases). The germline gives CDR1 KGHSH, CDR2 LQKENI. The CDR3 loop spans 16 amino acids. Trimming removed 3 bases from V and 1 base from J, with 15 bases in between. The CDR3 coding sequence is TGTGCCAGCTCACCTAGGGACTTGGGCATCCAAGAGACCCAGTACTTC. It encodes CASSPRDLGIQETQYF.

The rearrangement links TRBV19 to TRBJ2-1; 8 bases agree with TRBD2. Germline V gene lookup returns CDR1 LNHDA and CDR2 SQIVND (reference sequence). The V and J ends lost 1 base and 12 bases, in that order; junction bases with no gene match: 14. The CDR3 totals 16 residues. CDR3 bases: TGTGCCAGTAGTATAGTTGGCGGTAGCGGGAAGCGAGGGCAGTTCTTC. This gives the protein CASSIVGGSGKRGQFF. Complete variable domain (other parts from reference TRBV19 and TRBJ2-1): DGGITQSPKYLFRKEGQNVTLSCEQNLNHDAMYWYRQDPGQGLRLIYYSQIVNDFQKGDIAEGYSVSREKKESFPLTVTSAQKNPTAFYLCASSIVGGSGKRGQFFGPGTRLTVL.

This chain uses TRBV9 with TRBJ2-5, with D perhaps matching TRBD2 (5 bases). Trimming took 0 bases from V and 2 from J, leaving 17 bases between them. This CDR3 is built from 17 residues. Germline CDR1 and CDR2: SGDLS and YYNGEE. Written as DNA, the CDR3 is TGTGCCAGCAGCGTAGGTCGAGCGGCCGCACCGCAAGAGACCCAGTACTTC. Its translation is CASSVGRAAAPQETQYF. Based on the CDR3 plus reference TRBV9 and TRBJ2-5, the full variable domain is DSGVTQTPKHLITATGQRVTLRCSPRSGDLSVYWYQQSLDQGLQFLIQYYNGEERAKGNILERFSAQQFPDLHSELNLSSLELGDSALYFCASSVGRAAAPQETQYFGPGTRLLVL.

CDR3 amino acids: CATSRTSGSTGELFF. The DNA for the CDR3 is TGTGCCACCAGCAGGACTAGCGGGAGCACCGGGGAGCTGTTTTTT. The J gene is TRBJ2-2, the V gene TRBV15; 12 nucleotides match TRBD2. Germline CDR1 LNHNV, CDR2 YYDKDF (reference sequence). CDR3 size: 15 residues. Losses at the gene ends were 3 bases for V and 4 bases for J; bases not matched to a gene: 0. Variable domain in full (rest from reference TRBV15 and TRBJ2-2): DAMVIQNPRYQVTQFGKPVTLSCSQTLNHNVMYWYQQKSSQAPKLLFHYYDKDFNNEADTPDNFQSRRPNTSFCFLDIRSPGLGDTAMYLCATSRTSGSTGELFFGEGSRLTVL.

The chain recombines TRBV12-3 or TRBV12-4 with TRBJ2-2, with D possibly matching TRBD1 (5 bases). The CDR3 length is 13 residues. V was shortened by 5 bases and J by 8 bases, with 12 bases between the two germline ends. The CDR3 here is CASSRQRAGELFF. In nucleotides, the CDR3 is TGTGCCAGCAGTCGACAGAGAGCGGGGGAGCTGTTTTTT.

The chain has TRBV4-3 and TRBJ2-2, with 9 bases matching TRBD2. Germline CDR1 is LGHNA and CDR2 is YSLEER. The junction had 12 bases not matched to a gene; V was cut back by 3 bases and J by 7 bases. The CDR3 spans 17 residues. The CDR3: CASSQGPVAGEDGELFF. CDR3 sequence (DNA): TGCGCCAGCAGCCAGGGTCCGGTAGCGGGGGAGGACGGGGAGCTGTTTTTT.